What follows are 21 T cell receptor beta chains derived from one specimen sequenced in a study of T cell changes during pregnancy in multiple sclerosis. The table came from immunoSEQ multiplex PCR; TCRdb's copy has only in-frame clones and leaves some out. The sample lists around 69,000 clones, around nine tenths occurring once. This specimen consisted of peripheral blood, obtained in the second trimester of pregnancy. The receptors here all came from a female donor in good health, enrolled as a control in a pregnancy study.

This clone was seen only a few times. The chain links TRBV7-2 to TRBJ1-1; possible D gene TRBD1, 5 bases. The V gene lost 1 base and the J gene lost 6 bases, with 9 bases spanning the gap. This CDR3 is built from 13 residues. CDR1 is SGHTA and CDR2 is FQGNSA in the germline V gene. The CDR3 loop is CASSLVQGSEAFF. The DNA for the CDR3 is TGTGCCAGCAGCTTAGTCCAGGGCTCTGAAGCTTTCTTT.

The gene calls are TRBV7-8 and TRBJ1-1; TRBD1 matches 9 bases. This CDR3 region has 15 residues. Germline-derived CDR1 and CDR2 are SGHVS and FQNEAQ. After removal of 5 bases from V and 7 bases from J, the junction contained 11 bases not matched to a gene. The CDR3 region has the DNA TGTGCCAGCAGCCCCCAGGACAGGGGAAGGGGTGAAGCTTTCTTT. It codes for CASSPQDRGRGEAFF.

The rearrangement uses TRBV15 and TRBJ2-6; D gene uncertain. V was trimmed by 1 base and J by 0 bases, leaving 7 bases between them. The CDR3 extends over 16 amino acids. Germline values: CDR1 LNHNV, CDR2 YYDKDF (reference sequence). CDR3 sequence reads: CATSRGVHSGANVLTF. The DNA for the CDR3 is TGTGCCACCAGCAGAGGTGTACACTCTGGGGCCAACGTCCTGACTTTC. Using reference TRBV15 and TRBJ2-6 for the parts outside the CDR3, the full variable domain is DAMVIQNPRYQVTQFGKPVTLSCSQTLNHNVMYWYQQKSSQAPKLLFHYYDKDFNNEADTPDNFQSRRPNTSFCFLDIRSPGLGDTAMYLCATSRGVHSGANVLTFGAGSRLTVL.

V usage is TRBV5-1 and J usage is TRBJ1-1, with 7 positions matching TRBD1. V shed 1 base, J shed 2 bases, and the junction held 8 bases outside the gene matches. Germline V CDR1 and CDR2: SGHRS, YFSETQ. CDR3 length equals 16 residues. In DNA form, the CDR3 reads TGCGCCAGCAGCTTGATGTGGACAGGATCAAACACTGAAGCTTTCTTT. This codes for CASSLMWTGSNTEAFF. Full variable domain (outside the CDR3, taken from reference TRBV5-1 and TRBJ1-1): KAGVTQTPRYLIKTRGQQVTLSCSPISGHRSVSWYQQTPGQGLQFLFEYFSETQRNKGNFPGRFSGRQFSNSRSEMNVSTLELGDSALYLCASSLMWTGSNTEAFFGQGTRLTVV.

The V call is TRBV4-3, the J call TRBJ1-6; perhaps TRBD1 as D (5 bases). The germline gives CDR1 LGHNA, CDR2 YSLEER. Trimming took off 4 bases at V and 8 bases at J, with 15 bases between the two ends. The CDR3 loop spans 15 amino acids. Here the CDR3 reads CASSRGTAYDSPLHF. The CDR3 DNA reads as TGCGCCAGCAGCCGAGGGACTGCTTACGATTCACCCCTCCACTTT.

This clone appeared once. The chain recombines TRBV28 with TRBJ1-2; 12 bases are shared with TRBD1. From germline, CDR1 is MDHEN and CDR2 SYDVKM. Germline trimming cut 5 bases from V and 4 bases from J; bases unmatched to any gene: 8. CDR3 length equals 16 residues. Here the CDR3 DNA reads TGTGCCAGCAGTCCGGGACAGGGGGCCCAAATCTATGGCTACACCTTC. It yields the protein CASSPGQGAQIYGYTF.

The chain couples TRBV5-1 to TRBJ2-7, with 9 nucleotides matching TRBD1. Germline CDR1 SGHRS, CDR2 YFSETQ. V lost 2 bases and J lost 3; bases outside the gene matches: 6. This CDR3 has 15 residues. CDR3 protein: CASSLPGTGLYEQYF. DNA for the CDR3: TGCGCCAGCAGCTTACCCGGGACAGGGCTCTACGAGCAGTACTTC.

The rearrangement uses TRBV7-9 and TRBJ2-7; TRBD2 matches at 8 bases. The CDR3 consists of 17 residues. V was clipped by 3 bases and J by 3 bases; unmatched bases: 13. Germline V CDR1 and CDR2: SEHNR, FQNEAQ (reference sequence). For the CDR3, the DNA is TGTGCCAGCAGCTTTCGGGGGGGACGGCGGTCTCGCTACGAGCAGTACTTC. This codes for CASSFRGGRRSRYEQYF.

This clone was counted once. The V gene is TRBV5-5, the J gene TRBJ2-3; no clear D. Per the germline V gene, CDR1 is SGHKS and CDR2 is YYEKEE (reference sequence). The CDR3 consists of 14 residues. Trimming removed 1 base from V and 1 base from J, with 7 bases in between. For the CDR3, the DNA is TGTGCCAGCAGCTTGCCGCAGGGCACAGATACGCAGTATTTT. This codes for CASSLPQGTDTQYF.

Notes on this clone: This same CDR3 is encoded by further DNA sequences in the sample. The chain is built from TRBV5-1 and TRBJ2-2, with a possible D match to TRBD2 (5 bases). Trimming left V 5 bases short and J 4 bases short, with 12 bases between. The CDR3 is 14 amino acids. The germline V gene encodes CDR1 SGHRS and CDR2 YFSETQ. The chain's CDR3 is CASSLAGGTGELFF. The CDR3 nucleotides read TGCGCCAGCAGTCTGGCGGGTGGCACCGGGGAGCTGTTTTTT.

The rearrangement uses TRBV7-2 and TRBJ2-5, with D possibly matching TRBD1 (5 bases). The CDR3 length is 13 residues. CDR1 and CDR2 (germline): SGHTA, FQGNSA. Trimming stripped 5 bases from V and 5 bases from J, with 12 bases between. In DNA form, the CDR3 reads TGTGCCAGCAGCGCCCCAGGGCAGGAGACCCAGTACTTC. Translation: CASSAPGQETQYF.

In the case of this clone: One end of the junction does not line up with germline, which may come from a read error. The chain is built from TRBV7-7 and TRBJ1-6; 8 bases agree with TRBD1. Germline loops: CDR1 SSHAT, CDR2 FNYEAQ (reference sequence). This CDR3 is built from 16 residues. The CDR3 region is CASSRNRQGRSSPLHF. The DNA of the CDR3 is TGTGCTAGCAGCAGAAACCGACAGGGGCGAAGTTCACCCCTCCACTTT.

This rearrangement joins TRBV19 to TRBJ1-6; 9 bases are shared with TRBD1. This CDR3 contains 15 residues. With 4 bases clipped from V and 7 bases from J, the junction kept 5 bases outside the gene matches. The V gene's germline CDR1 is LNHDA and CDR2 SQIVND (reference sequence). CDR3 coding DNA: TGTGCCAGTAGTAACTCGGGACAGGGCAATTCACCCCTCCACTTT. It codes for CASSNSGQGNSPLHF.

The chain employs TRBV6-4 and TRBJ2-3; a possible D gene is TRBD2 (5 bases). The CDR3 has 17 residues. Trimming pared 0 bases from V and 6 bases from J, leaving 19 bases between. CDR1 MRHNA and CDR2 SNTAGT come from the germline V gene. CDR3 sequence: CASSDSPLTSPTDTQYF. DNA of the CDR3: TGTGCCAGCAGTGACTCTCCCTTAACTAGTCCGACTGATACGCAGTATTTT.

The chain joins TRBV5-6 to TRBJ1-2; D is unclear. The germline V and J ends were trimmed by 2 bases and 4 bases, with 9 bases remaining between them. CDR3 length: 13 amino acids. Germline V lookup: CDR1 SGHDT, CDR2 YYEEEE. CDR3 nucleotides: TGTGCCAGCAGCTTACTCGAACTCTATGGCTACACCTTC. Its translation: CASSLLELYGYTF.

The chain joins TRBV7-9 to TRBJ2-5; tentatively, D is TRBD1 (6 bases). The germline V and J ends were trimmed by 5 bases and 5 bases, with 15 bases remaining between them. The CDR3 is 14 amino acids. CDR1 and CDR2 from the germline V gene are SEHNR and FQNEAQ (reference sequence). In DNA, the CDR3 is TGTGCCAGCAGCCCGCCTCAGGGGAGTGAGACCCAGTACTTC. Its translation is CASSPPQGSETQYF.

This chain joins TRBV5-1 and TRBJ1-1, with D possibly TRBD1 on 5 matching bases. Trimming removed 1 base from V and 1 base from J, with 8 bases in between. The CDR3 runs to 14 residues. Looked up from germline, CDR1 is SGHRS and CDR2 is YFSETQ. CDR3 loop: CASSLMTENTEAFF. The DNA of the CDR3 is TGCGCCAGCAGCTTGATGACAGAGAACACTGAAGCTTTCTTT.

This chain links TRBV5-4 with TRBJ1-2; perhaps TRBD1 as D (5 bases). This CDR3 is built from 15 residues. The germline V gene encodes CDR1 SGHNT and CDR2 YYREEE (reference sequence). V gave up 0 bases and J gave up 3 bases, with 12 bases separating them. The DNA for the CDR3 is TGTGCCAGCAGCTTGGGGGCAGGGCAAGACTATGGCTACACCTTC. It is translated as CASSLGAGQDYGYTF. Full variable domain (missing parts from reference TRBV5-4 and TRBJ1-2): ETGVTQSPTHLIKTRGQQVTLRCSSQSGHNTVSWYQQALGQGPQFIFQYYREEENGRGNFPPRFSGLQFPNYSSELNVNALELDDSALYLCASSLGAGQDYGYTFGSGTRLTVV.

To note about this clone: This specimen includes other DNA sequences encoding the same CDR3. The rearrangement links TRBV6-6 to TRBJ2-5; 8 nucleotides align to TRBD1. Germline lookup yields CDR1 MNHNY and CDR2 SVGAGI (reference sequence). J gave up 5 bases and V 11 bases, and 4 bases lay outside the gene matches. There are 11 residues in the CDR3. The CDR3: CAARGQETQYF. The CDR3 coding sequence is TGTGCCGCCAGGGGGCAGGAGACCCAGTACTTC.

This chain links TRBV4-2 with TRBJ2-1, with 14 bases that match TRBD2. With 0 bases clipped from V and 7 bases from J, the junction kept 11 bases outside the gene matches. Germline CDR1 is LGHNA and CDR2 is YNFKEQ. CDR3 size: 19 residues. The CDR3 loop is CASSQDREGLAGGGNEQFF. The CDR3 DNA sequence: TGTGCCAGCAGCCAAGATAGGGAAGGACTAGCGGGGGGTGGAAATGAGCAGTTCTTC.

The chain recombines TRBV5-6 with TRBJ1-5; possibly TRBD1 for D (5 bases). Germline lookup yields CDR1 SGHDT and CDR2 YYEEEE. Trimming removed 2 bases at V and 4 bases at J, with 13 bases between. The CDR3 loop spans 15 amino acids. The CDR3 sequence is CASSFGRGGNQPQHF. DNA of the CDR3: TGTGCCAGCAGCTTTGGTCGGGGGGGAAATCAGCCCCAGCATTTT.